This T cell receptor (beta chain) comes out of a study of cytomegalovirus exposure and HLA in healthy donors. Germline lookup yields CDR1 MRHNA and CDR2 SNTAGT. Trimming at V came to 2 bases and at J to 7 bases, leaving 6 bases not matched to a gene. CDR3 length equals 15 residues. A remark on this clone: Its antigen remains unknown.

It was with 60 Vbeta and 13 Jbeta primers that the PCR ran. Here immunoSEQ multiplex PCR was the method, and the copy in TCRdb shows in-frame clones only, minus some. The sample has 150,000 to 160,000 clones, 60% to 85% seen once. Overall study results and limits: Immune exposure data for these donors was limited to CMV serostatus. Reportedly, cytomegalovirus status was diagnosed with high sensitivity and specificity.

The source material was PBMCs. The sequence was collected from a woman in her 40s in good health and CMV-seronegative. The rearrangement uses TRBV6-4 and TRBJ2-1, with TRBD1 matching 9 bases. The CDR3 DNA is TGTGCCAGCAGTGACGCCGGGACAGGGACTAATGAGCAGTTCTTC. Translating it yields CASSDAGTGTNEQFF.